These 20 T cell receptor beta chains share one sample of origin, sequenced in a study of Ad26.COV2.S vaccination and SARS-CoV-2 variants. Sequencing used immunoSEQ multiplex PCR; TCRdb keeps in-frame clones, though not all of them. The sample yields just over 350,000 clones, about 92% seen once. Sample: peripheral blood, taken after recovery from COVID-19. These receptors were obtained from a human donor who had recovered from COVID-19.

The chain combines TRBV24-1 with TRBJ2-5; weak D call: TRBD2 (5 bases). The germline V gene encodes CDR1 KGHDR and CDR2 SFDVKD. The CDR3 length is 13 residues. Trimming cost V 5 bases and J 5 bases, with 11 bases left between them. CDR3 nucleotide sequence: TGTGCCACCAGTGCTGCGGGTCTGGAGACCCAGTACTTC. It codes for CATSAAGLETQYF.

This chain uses TRBV7-3 with TRBJ2-1, with 11 bases aligning to TRBD2. With V trimmed by 2 bases and J by 6 bases, 3 bases remained unmatched. Germline-derived CDR1 and CDR2 are SGHTA and FQGTGA. CDR3 length: 15 residues. CDR3 region: CASSLFSGGANEQFF. As DNA, the CDR3 is TGTGCCAGCAGCTTATTTAGCGGGGGGGCCAATGAGCAGTTCTTC. Full variable domain (outside the CDR3, taken from reference TRBV7-3 and TRBJ2-1): GAGVSQTPSNKVTEKGKYVELRCDPISGHTALYWYRQSLGQGPEFLIYFQGTGAADDSGLPNDRFFAVRPEGSVSTLKIQRTERGDSAVYLCASSLFSGGANEQFFGPGTRLTVL.

V usage is TRBV5-3 and J usage is TRBJ1-1; tentatively, D is TRBD1 (5 bases). Being an ORF, TRBV5-3 has a function that is uncertain. The ends were cut back, 6 bases at V and 4 bases at J, with 19 bases in the middle. The CDR3 extends over 15 amino acids. CDR3 protein: CARKHERDRPTEAFF. In nucleotides, the CDR3 is TGTGCCAGAAAGCACGAACGGGACCGCCCCACTGAAGCTTTCTTT.

The chain couples TRBV5-1 to TRBJ2-1, with TRBD2 matching 8 bases. V shed 2 bases and J 2 bases; nucleotides not matched to a gene: 12. Germline V gene sequence: CDR1 SGHRS, CDR2 YFSETQ. The CDR3 has 18 residues. CDR3 sequence reads: CASSFRTSGLITYNEQFF. The CDR3 bases are TGCGCCAGCAGCTTTCGCACTAGCGGTCTCATAACCTACAATGAGCAGTTCTTC.

The genes are TRBV5-1 and TRBJ1-1; a weak D match, TRBD1 (5 bases). V was pared by 4 bases and J by 1 base, with 8 bases between. The CDR3 covers 13 residues. Germline CDR1 and CDR2: SGHRS and YFSETQ. The CDR3 DNA reads as TGCGCCAGCAGCCAGAGGGGGAACACTGAAGCTTTCTTT. This translates into CASSQRGNTEAFF.

This chain links TRBV7-8 with TRBJ2-6; D unresolved. Per germline, CDR1 SGHVS and CDR2 FQNEAQ. CDR3 length: 17 amino acids. The V end was cut by 3 bases, the J end by 0 bases, with 12 bases between. CDR3 bases: TGTGCCAGCAGCTTTGGCAGTTTCCCCTCTGGGGCCAACGTCCTGACTTTC. Residues: CASSFGSFPSGANVLTF.

The chain links TRBV5-4 to TRBJ1-1; possible D gene TRBD1, 5 bases. The CDR3 consists of 15 residues. V was clipped by 4 bases and J by 1 base, with 14 bases between them. Germline V CDR1 and CDR2: SGHNT, YYREEE (reference sequence). The chain's CDR3 is CASSLRTGSNTEAFF. In DNA, the CDR3 is TGTGCCAGCAGCCTTCGTACAGGTTCGAACACTGAAGCTTTCTTT.

This clone was picked up one time. V usage is TRBV4-1 and J usage is TRBJ2-3; 10 nucleotides align to TRBD1. Germline-derived CDR1 and CDR2 are MGHRA and YSYEKL. The V gene end was trimmed by 4 bases and the J gene end by 5 bases; junction bases not matched to a gene: 6. The CDR3 contains 15 residues. CDR3 sequence reads: CASSPWTGGLDTQYF. The CDR3 DNA sequence: TGCGCCAGCAGCCCCTGGACAGGGGGACTAGATACGCAGTATTTT.

V is TRBV5-1 and J is TRBJ1-4; the D is unclear. The CDR3 length is 15 residues. V gave up 0 bases and J gave up 5 bases, with 11 bases separating them. Germline assignment: CDR1 SGHRS and CDR2 YFSETQ. In DNA, the CDR3 is TGCGCCAGCAGCTTGGTCGGGCCACCAAATGAAAAACTGTTTTTT. Translation: CASSLVGPPNEKLFF. The full variable domain, in which reference TRBV5-1 and TRBJ1-4 provide the parts outside the CDR3, is KAGVTQTPRYLIKTRGQQVTLSCSPISGHRSVSWYQQTPGQGLQFLFEYFSETQRNKGNFPGRFSGRQFSNSRSEMNVSTLELGDSALYLCASSLVGPPNEKLFFGSGTQLSVL.

This clone came up a few times. This chain links TRBV6-6 with TRBJ2-5; 9 bases map to TRBD2. The ends lost 0 bases at V and 2 bases at J; junction bases unmatched: 4. There are 16 residues in the CDR3. In germline, CDR1 is MNHNY, CDR2 SVGAGI (reference sequence). In nucleotides, the CDR3 is TGTGCCAGCAGTTACTCCCGTAGCGGGGGACAAGAGACCCAGTACTTC. It yields the protein CASSYSRSGGQETQYF.

This chain uses TRBV7-9 with TRBJ1-1; no firm D call. V lost 6 bases and J 3 bases, leaving 8 bases between the germline ends. Germline loops: CDR1 SEHNR, CDR2 FQNEAQ (reference sequence). This CDR3 region has 12 residues. The CDR3 DNA reads as TGTGCCAGCAGTAGAGGCGACACTGAAGCTTTCTTT. Translating it yields CASSRGDTEAFF.

This chain joins TRBV7-9 and TRBJ1-4; tentatively, D is TRBD1 (5 bases). Trimming pared 11 bases from V and 5 bases from J, leaving 18 bases between. This CDR3 spans 14 amino acids. Germline lookup yields CDR1 SEHNR and CDR2 FQNEAQ (reference sequence). CDR3 DNA: TGTGCCGGGAGCTTTATGGGGGACAATGAAAAACTGTTTTTT. This translates into CAGSFMGDNEKLFF.

This chain links TRBV19 with TRBJ1-2, with D possibly being TRBD1 (5 bases). CDR1 is LNHDA, CDR2 SQIVND, per germline (reference sequence). With 5 bases removed from V and 8 bases from J, the gap between germline ends came to 15 bases. The CDR3 loop spans 13 amino acids. CDR3 loop: CASSPSQGRGYTF. The CDR3 nucleotides read TGTGCCAGTAGTCCCAGCCAGGGAAGAGGCTACACCTTC. Supplemented by reference TRBV19 and TRBJ1-2, the full variable domain reads DGGITQSPKYLFRKEGQNVTLSCEQNLNHDAMYWYRQDPGQGLRLIYYSQIVNDFQKGDIAEGYSVSREKKESFPLTVTSAQKNPTAFYLCASSPSQGRGYTFGSGTRLTVV.

The rearrangement uses TRBV6-6 and TRBJ1-1; 9 bases align to TRBD1. The germline V gene encodes CDR1 MNHNY and CDR2 SVGAGI (reference sequence). V lost 6 bases to trimming and J lost 4 bases; unmatched junction nucleotides: 9. CDR3 size: 15 residues. The CDR3 here is CASRRGQGIITEAFF. The CDR3 coding sequence is TGTGCCAGCAGGAGAGGACAGGGGATTATCACTGAAGCTTTCTTT.

The V call is TRBV4-3, the J call TRBJ2-4, with TRBD1 matching 8 bases. Trimming at V came to 3 bases and at J to 6 bases, leaving 7 bases not matched to a gene. CDR3 length: 15 residues. CDR1 LGHNA and CDR2 YSLEER come from the germline V gene. For the CDR3, the DNA is TGCGCCAGCAGCCAGAAGGGACAGGCTTCAAACATTCAGTACTTC. Translating it yields CASSQKGQASNIQYF.

This clone was recorded a few times. V gene TRBV6-1 combines with J gene TRBJ1-2; D not certain. This CDR3 contains 17 residues. With 0 bases removed from V and 1 base from J, the gap between germline ends came to 15 bases. From germline, CDR1 is MNHNS and CDR2 SASEGT. CDR3 in amino acids: CASSEALWFADNYGYTF. The CDR3 DNA sequence: TGTGCCAGCAGTGAAGCGCTTTGGTTCGCAGATAACTATGGCTACACCTTC.

This chain joins TRBV5-1 and TRBJ1-4; TRBD1 matches at 8 bases. Looked up from germline, CDR1 is SGHRS and CDR2 is YFSETQ. This CDR3 has 16 amino acids. The trim removed 0 bases at V and 4 bases at J, leaving 5 bases unmatched. The CDR3 nucleotides are TGCGCCAGCAGCTTGGTGCAGGGGGCCCATAATGAAAAACTGTTTTTT. It is translated as CASSLVQGAHNEKLFF. The variable domain in full, with the rest retrieved from reference TRBV5-1 and TRBJ1-4, is KAGVTQTPRYLIKTRGQQVTLSCSPISGHRSVSWYQQTPGQGLQFLFEYFSETQRNKGNFPGRFSGRQFSNSRSEMNVSTLELGDSALYLCASSLVQGAHNEKLFFGSGTQLSVL.

V gene TRBV2 combines with J gene TRBJ2-5; D remains unclear. Germline V gene data show CDR1 as SNHLY and CDR2 as FYNNEI. This CDR3 has 13 amino acids. Trimming took off 8 bases at V and 1 base at J, with 11 bases between the two ends. The CDR3 loop is CASQLELQETQYF. The CDR3 coding sequence is TGTGCCAGCCAGTTAGAACTCCAAGAGACCCAGTACTTC.

The chain is built from TRBV7-9 and TRBJ1-1; D gene uncertain. This CDR3 contains 15 residues. V was pared by 4 bases and J by 1 base, with 13 bases between. Germline CDR1 SEHNR, CDR2 FQNEAQ (reference sequence). CDR3 DNA sequence: TGTGCCAGCAGCTCTCGGACGGACCGGAACACTGAAGCTTTCTTT. Amino acids: CASSSRTDRNTEAFF.

V and J are TRBV25-1 and TRBJ2-7, with D unresolved. CDR1 and CDR2 from the germline V gene are MGHDK and SYGVNS. V lost 0 bases and J 5 bases, leaving 11 bases between the germline ends. The CDR3 has 14 amino acids. CDR3 coding DNA: TGTGCCAGCAGTGAATATTCAGACCGCCACGAGCAGTACTTC. It yields the protein CASSEYSDRHEQYF.